This TCR beta chain came from a study of T cells in Graves' hyperthyroidism and ophthalmopathy. Thyroid ultrasound and orbital computed tomography, with clinical symptoms and serum thyroxine and TRAb, informed diagnoses. The blood was taken when hyperthyroidism was first diagnosed, before any ophthalmopathy symptoms showed up. Cells are PBMCs isolated from around 9.4 ml of fresh blood. RNA transcripts yielded amplified TCR beta CDR3 regions. TCR CDR3 regions were first amplified by RT-PCR with HTBI primers. In TCRdb, the multiplex PCR reads were re-called with MiXCR into one record per CDR3 protein. The sample includes 130,000 to 150,000 distinct CDR3 sequences, approximately 20% of them seen just once. Study results and limitations: Researchers found most expanded thyroid clonotypes above 0.001 in blood as well.

The CDR3 consists of 15 residues. V trimming: 6 bases; J trimming: 4 bases; junction bases outside the gene matches: 6. This clonotype has at least ten counts. Its antigen is not identified. Sequences were obtained from blood. The J gene is TRBJ1-2, the V gene TRBV12-3 or TRBV12-4, with TRBD1 matching over 12 bases. This clonotype was sampled from a woman in her 50s with Graves' hyperthyroidism that later progressed to Graves' ophthalmopathy. This chain's CDR3 is CASRGQGALGYGYTF. The CDR3 DNA follows: TGTGCCAGCAGGGGACAGGGGGCGCTGGGCTATGGCTACACCTTC.